One sample yielded the 28 T cell receptor beta chains listed below, sequenced in a study of blood T cell repertoires in COVID-19. The table came from immunoSEQ multiplex PCR; TCRdb's copy has only in-frame clones and leaves some out. The repertoire holds some 200,000 clones, with 88% as singletons. Material: peripheral blood. All receptors derive from a man aged 50 to 60 with COVID-19, enrolled during active disease.

The V call is TRBV5-8, the J call TRBJ2-1; weak D call: TRBD1 (7 bases). The length of the CDR3 is 15 residues. Trimming took off 7 bases at V and 5 bases at J, with 19 bases between the two ends. Germline values: CDR1 SGHTS, CDR2 YDEGEE. This CDR3 is CASGDFGTAHNEQFF. CDR3 bases: TGTGCCAGCGGGGACTTCGGGACAGCCCACAATGAGCAGTTCTTC.

Notes on this clone: The junction departs from germline at one end; a sequencing error may be responsible. The chain couples TRBV6-2 or TRBV6-3 to TRBJ2-7; D remains unclear. The CDR3 runs to 15 residues. Germline V lookup: CDR1 MNHEY, CDR2 SVGEGT. The CDR3 region has the DNA TGTGCCAGCAGTTACTCGAGTACTGCCCCCTATGAGCAGTACTTC. Protein sequence: CASSYSSTAPYEQYF.

This clone appeared a single time. The DNA of the CDR3 is TGTGCCATCTCAACGAGGACTGACTCCTACGAGCAGTACTTC. Translation: CAISTRTDSYEQYF. The V and J genes are TRBV10-3 and TRBJ2-7, with D possibly being TRBD2 (5 bases). The CDR3 contains 14 residues. V lost 8 bases to trimming and J lost 0 bases, with 14 bases between them. The V gene's germline CDR1 is ENHRY and CDR2 SYGVKD.

The chain couples TRBV6-1 to TRBJ2-1; TRBD2 matches at 7 bases. V was clipped by 0 bases and J by 2 bases; unmatched bases: 4. The CDR3 loop spans 16 amino acids. Germline CDR1 is MNHNS and CDR2 is SASEGT. Here the CDR3 reads CASSEAGGRPYNEQFF. In DNA, the CDR3 is TGTGCCAGCAGTGAAGCTGGCGGGAGACCCTACAATGAGCAGTTCTTC.

This chain links TRBV6-4 with TRBJ2-2; maybe TRBD1 (6 bases). CDR3 length: 14 amino acids. Germline CDR1 is MRHNA and CDR2 is SNTAGT. V lost 7 bases and J lost 5, with 14 bases in between. The CDR3, as DNA: TGTGCCAGCACCGCCGAGGGGGAGACCGGGGAGCTGTTTTTT. Its translation: CASTAEGETGELFF.

The J gene is TRBJ2-3, the V gene TRBV20-1; 7 nucleotides agree with TRBD2. The CDR3 spans 15 residues. Germline trimming cut 3 bases from V and 5 bases from J; bases unmatched to any gene: 11. CDR1 is DFQATT and CDR2 is SNEGSKA in the germline V gene (reference sequence). CDR3 region: CSASPLGGGIDTQYF. CDR3 nucleotides: TGCAGTGCTAGTCCCTTGGGGGGGGGAATAGATACGCAGTATTTT.

The V and J genes are TRBV7-9 and TRBJ2-1; 14 bases are shared with TRBD2. The CDR3 has 15 residues. The germline V gene has CDR1 SEHNR and CDR2 FQNEAQ (reference sequence). V trimming: 1 base; J trimming: 8 bases; junction bases outside the gene matches: 1. CDR3 DNA: TGTGCCAGCAGCTTAGGACTAGCGGGAGGGGATGAGCAGTTCTTC. Amino acids: CASSLGLAGGDEQFF.

The chain's CDR3 is CASSPGVGNQPQHF. The CDR3 coding sequence is TGTGCCAGCAGCCCAGGGGTAGGCAATCAGCCCCAGCATTTT. The rearrangement uses TRBV11-1 and TRBJ1-5; TRBD1 might be the D (6 bases). From germline, CDR1 is SGHAT and CDR2 FQDESV (reference sequence). This CDR3 has 14 residues. V lost 5 bases to trimming and J lost 2 bases, with 10 bases between them.

V is TRBV6-5 and J is TRBJ2-7; D is perhaps TRBD2 (6 bases). The V and J ends lost 2 bases and 2 bases respectively, with 10 bases between them. The CDR3 is made up of 14 amino acids. Germline V CDR1 and CDR2: MNHEY, SVGAGI. This chain's CDR3 is CASSYPGRPYEQYF. The CDR3 DNA follows: TGTGCCAGCAGTTACCCCGGGAGACCCTACGAGCAGTACTTC.

The chain links TRBV6-6 to TRBJ2-5; perhaps TRBD1 as D (5 bases). Trimming took off 8 bases at V and 5 bases at J, with 9 bases between the two ends. This CDR3 comprises 11 residues. The germline V gene encodes CDR1 MNHNY and CDR2 SVGAGI (reference sequence). CDR3 amino acids: CASRTRETQYF. The CDR3 bases are TGTGCCAGCCGGACAAGGGAGACCCAGTACTTC.

The J gene is TRBJ1-5, the V gene TRBV7-2, with 7 bases fitting TRBD1. The germline gives CDR1 SGHTA, CDR2 FQGNSA. The CDR3 length is 14 residues. Trimming removed 3 bases from V and 3 bases from J; junction bases left unmatched: 2. CDR3 nucleotides: TGTGCCAGCAGCTTGGGACAGTCCAATCAGCCCCAGCATTTT. It codes for CASSLGQSNQPQHF.

This clone was seen a few times. V gene TRBV5-6 combines with J gene TRBJ1-6; 7 bases fit TRBD1. Per germline, CDR1 SGHDT and CDR2 YYEEEE. Losses at the gene ends were 2 bases for V and 10 bases for J; bases not matched to a gene: 9. The CDR3 runs 15 residues. The CDR3 sequence is CASSFLQGTGSPLHF. Here the CDR3 DNA reads TGTGCCAGCAGCTTCTTACAGGGGACGGGGTCACCCCTCCACTTT.

J is TRBJ2-7 and V is TRBV11-2; 7 positions agree with TRBD2. This CDR3 comprises 16 residues. The V and J ends lost 6 bases and 0 bases, in that order; junction bases with no gene match: 11. From germline, CDR1 is SGHAT and CDR2 FQNNGV. CDR3 in amino acids: CASSPVTSALSYEQYF. CDR3 coding DNA: TGTGCCAGCAGTCCGGTTACTAGCGCTCTCTCCTACGAGCAGTACTTC.

The V and J genes are TRBV3-1 (or the pseudogene TRBV3-2) and TRBJ1-2; D is ambiguous. Per the germline V gene, CDR1 is LGHDT and CDR2 is YNNKEL (reference sequence). The CDR3 runs 14 residues. Trimming removed 4 bases at V and 4 bases at J, with 13 bases between. CDR3 in amino acids: CASSLDEGGYGYTF. CDR3 DNA sequence: TGTGCCAGCAGCCTCGATGAGGGCGGCTATGGCTACACCTTC.

The V gene is TRBV2, the J gene TRBJ2-2, with D perhaps matching TRBD1 (6 bases). The CDR3 consists of 14 residues. CDR1 and CDR2 (germline): SNHLY, FYNNEI. Trimming removed 3 bases at V and 5 bases at J, with 10 bases between. The CDR3, as DNA: TGTGCCAGCAGTGATCGGACAGCAACCGGGGAGCTGTTTTTT. This translates into CASSDRTATGELFF.

The CDR3 spells CASSEWGGLAESSYEQYF. The CDR3 bases are TGTGCCAGCAGTGAATGGGGGGGGCTAGCGGAGAGCTCCTACGAGCAGTACTTC. V is TRBV2 and J is TRBJ2-7; TRBD2 is a possible D gene (7 bases). V lost 2 bases and J 0 bases, leaving 20 bases between the germline ends. The CDR3 has 18 residues. The germline CDR1 and CDR2 sequences are SNHLY and FYNNEI.

The V gene is TRBV18, the J gene TRBJ2-5; 8 nucleotides match TRBD1. Germline CDR1 KGHSH, CDR2 LQKENI. The CDR3 length is 15 residues. J gave up 2 bases and V 3 bases, and 5 bases lay outside the gene matches. DNA of the CDR3: TGTGCCAGCTCACCTCGACAGGGGCGGCAAGAGACCCAGTACTTC. Protein: CASSPRQGRQETQYF. The whole variable domain, remainder taken from reference TRBV18 and TRBJ2-5, is NAGVMQNPRHLVRRRGQEARLRCSPMKGHSHVYWYRQLPEEGLKFMVYLQKENIIDESGMPKERFSAEFPKEGPSILRIQQVVRGDSAAYFCASSPRQGRQETQYFGPGTRLLVL.

V is TRBV9 and J is TRBJ1-2; D is undetermined. From germline, CDR1 is SGDLS and CDR2 YYNGEE. V was shortened by 0 bases and J by 6 bases, with 15 bases between the two germline ends. There are 15 residues in the CDR3. The CDR3 DNA follows: TGTGCCAGCAGCGTAGAAACAGAAGCTTGGGATGGCTACACCTTC. It encodes CASSVETEAWDGYTF.

The V gene is TRBV2, the J gene TRBJ2-7, with D possibly being TRBD1 (6 bases). The CDR3 covers 14 residues. V lost 6 bases to trimming and J lost 5 bases, with 17 bases between them. Germline CDR1 SNHLY, CDR2 FYNNEI. The CDR3 reads CASRGHLGVNEQYF. The CDR3 bases are TGTGCCAGCAGGGGACACTTGGGGGTGAACGAGCAGTACTTC.

This chain connects TRBV5-6 to TRBJ2-1, with TRBD2 matching over 14 bases. With V trimmed by 4 bases and J by 7 bases, 10 bases remained unmatched. Germline V gene data show CDR1 as SGHDT and CDR2 as YYEEEE. CDR3 size: 17 residues. CDR3 sequence (DNA): TGTGCCAGCAGCGGACTAGCGGGAGGCCCGGGGATTAATGAGCAGTTCTTC. Amino acids: CASSGLAGGPGINEQFF.

This clone was picked up one time. The V and J genes are TRBV6-5 and TRBJ2-7; 12 positions agree with TRBD2. With 10 bases clipped from V and 6 bases from J, the junction kept 7 bases outside the gene matches. This CDR3 region has 13 residues. The V gene's germline CDR1 is MNHEY and CDR2 SVGAGI. In DNA form, the CDR3 reads TGTGCCACTACCTGGACTAGCGGGACCGAGCAGTACTTC. Protein sequence: CATTWTSGTEQYF.

V is TRBV28 and J is TRBJ2-3, with TRBD2 matching 15 bases. CDR3 length: 19 residues. The V segment lost 5 bases and the J segment 1 base; nucleotides outside the gene matches: 10. Germline V CDR1 and CDR2: MDHEN, SYDVKM. The CDR3 nucleotides read TGTGCCAGCAGTCTGGTCGGGACTAGCGGGGGGCTGCGCACAGATACGCAGTATTTT. It encodes CASSLVGTSGGLRTDTQYF. The entire variable domain, with the rest obtained from reference TRBV28 and TRBJ2-3, is as follows: DVKVTQSSRYLVKRTGEKVFLECVQDMDHENMFWYRQDPGLGLRLIYFSYDVKMKEKGDIPEGYSVSREKKERFSLILESASTNQTSMYLCASSLVGTSGGLRTDTQYFGPGTRLTVL.

The chain employs TRBV15 and TRBJ2-5; 14 bases match TRBD2. This CDR3 has 14 residues. Unmatched junction bases numbered 2, after V lost 4 bases and J lost 7 bases. Germline V CDR1 and CDR2: LNHNV, YYDKDF (reference sequence). CDR3 amino acids: CATSTTSGRGTQYF. The CDR3 nucleotides read TGTGCCACCAGCACGACTAGCGGGAGGGGGACCCAGTACTTC.

The rearrangement joins TRBV2 to TRBJ1-5, with D perhaps TRBD1 (5 bases). This CDR3 spans 15 amino acids. Germline loops: CDR1 SNHLY, CDR2 FYNNEI. Trimming shortened V by 3 bases and J by 6 bases, and 15 bases separated the two germline ends. In DNA, the CDR3 is TGTGCCAGCAGTGAGGGGCAGGGTGGAAGTCAGCCCCAGCATTTT. It translates to CASSEGQGGSQPQHF.

For this clone: This sample includes further DNA sequences coding for the same CDR3. The V and J genes are TRBV24-1 and TRBJ1-2; 8 bases map to TRBD1. This CDR3 spans 14 amino acids. Per the germline V gene, CDR1 is KGHDR and CDR2 is SFDVKD. V lost 4 bases and J lost 3; bases outside the gene matches: 3. The CDR3 coding sequence is TGTGCCACCAGTGACCCGGACAGGGACTATGGCTACACCTTC. This codes for CATSDPDRDYGYTF.

V usage is TRBV4-2 and J usage is TRBJ2-2; a weak D match, TRBD2 (6 bases). CDR1 is LGHNA and CDR2 is YNFKEQ in the germline V gene. The V end was cut by 4 bases, the J end by 2 bases, with 11 bases between. The CDR3 spans 15 residues. The CDR3 loop reads CASSPSAGNTGELFF. The CDR3 region has the DNA TGTGCCAGCAGCCCTTCAGCGGGTAACACCGGGGAGCTGTTTTTT.

The chain combines TRBV5-1 with TRBJ2-3, with D unresolved. This CDR3 region has 14 residues. V was cut by 2 bases and J by 0 bases, with 7 bases left in between. Germline CDR1 is SGHRS and CDR2 is YFSETQ. CDR3 coding DNA: TGCGCCAGCAGCTTAGCAACTAGCACAGATACGCAGTATTTT. Amino acids: CASSLATSTDTQYF.

V and J are TRBV30 and TRBJ1-4; D not certain. CDR3 length: 12 residues. Germline CDR1 is GTSNPN and CDR2 is SVGIG (reference sequence). V lost 2 bases, J lost 6 bases, and 7 bases lay in between. CDR3 DNA: TGTGCCTGGAGTCTGTCGGATGAAAAACTGTTTTTT. This translates into CAWSLSDEKLFF.